This passage covers 23 T cell receptor beta chains from one sample sequenced in a study of blood T cell repertoires in COVID-19. Assay used: immunoSEQ multiplex PCR; TCRdb lists only in-frame clones, some missing. The sample records some 75,000 clones, approximately 86% being singletons. The sequenced sample consisted of peripheral blood. These receptors were obtained from a man aged 80 or over with COVID-19, enrolled during active disease.

The DNA of the CDR3 is TGTGCCAGCTTACTTGAACAGGGCGCTGAAGCTTTCTTT. It yields the protein CASLLEQGAEAFF. The chain combines TRBV2 with TRBJ1-1; possibly TRBD1 for D (6 bases). Germline CDR1 is SNHLY and CDR2 is FYNNEI. V lost 8 bases and J 6 bases, leaving 16 bases between the germline ends. The CDR3 loop spans 13 amino acids.

CDR3 amino acids: CASSLAQSSYNSPLHF. The CDR3, as DNA: TGCGCCAGCAGCTTGGCACAGAGCTCCTATAATTCACCCCTCCACTTT. The gene calls are TRBV5-1 and TRBJ1-6; D unclear. Germline CDR1 is SGHRS and CDR2 is YFSETQ. The V end was cut by 0 bases, the J end by 0 bases, with 7 bases between. The CDR3 loop spans 16 amino acids.

The V gene is TRBV7-9, the J gene TRBJ2-2, with TRBD1 identical over 7 bases. Per the germline V gene, CDR1 is SEHNR and CDR2 is FQNEAQ (reference sequence). The V segment lost 6 bases and the J segment 0 bases; nucleotides outside the gene matches: 7. This CDR3 contains 16 residues. The CDR3 DNA follows: TGTGCCAGCAGATCAGACAGGGCCGCGAACACCGGGGAGCTGTTTTTT. This encodes CASRSDRAANTGELFF. Using reference TRBV7-9 and TRBJ2-2 for the parts outside the CDR3, the full variable domain is DTGVSQNPRHKITKRGQNVTFRCDPISEHNRLYWYRQTLGQGPEFLTYFQNEAQLEKSRLLSDRFSAERPKGSFSTLEIQRTEQGDSAMYLCASRSDRAANTGELFFGEGSRLTVL.

This clone has only one observation. The V gene is TRBV5-1, the J gene TRBJ1-6; D gene unclear. CDR3 length: 15 residues. Germline V gene data show CDR1 as SGHRS and CDR2 as YFSETQ. Trimming pared 1 base from V and 3 bases from J, leaving 8 bases between. CDR3: CASSLSAGYNSPLHF. The CDR3, as DNA: TGCGCCAGCAGCTTGTCGGCAGGCTATAATTCACCCCTCCACTTT.

CDR3 sequence reads: CASSLTSGPNTEAFF. DNA for the CDR3: TGTGCCAGCAGCTTAACATCGGGTCCGAACACTGAAGCTTTCTTT. The chain has TRBV7-2 and TRBJ1-1, with unresolved D. CDR1 SGHTA and CDR2 FQGNSA come from the germline V gene. The CDR3 length is 15 residues. Trimming pared 2 bases from V and 1 base from J, leaving 11 bases between. The full variable domain, in which reference TRBV7-2 and TRBJ1-1 provide the parts outside the CDR3, is GAGVSQSPSNKVTEKGKDVELRCDPISGHTALYWYRQSLGQGLEFLIYFQGNSAPDKSGLPSDRFSAERTGGSVSTLTIQRTQQEDSAVYLCASSLTSGPNTEAFFGQGTRLTVV.

The chain recombines TRBV7-3 with TRBJ1-1; D not certain. From germline, CDR1 is SGHTA and CDR2 FQGTGA. The CDR3 spans 13 residues. Trimming removed 2 bases from V and 5 bases from J, with 9 bases in between. Here the CDR3 reads CASSLSGSTEAFF. In DNA form, the CDR3 reads TGTGCCAGCAGCTTATCGGGTTCGACTGAAGCTTTCTTT.

As DNA, the CDR3 is TGTGCCAGCAGTAGGGGCGGATCAAACTATGGCTACACCTTC. This sequence encodes CASSRGGSNYGYTF. The chain is built from TRBV6-2 or TRBV6-3 and TRBJ1-2; D possibly corresponds to TRBD1 (5 bases). This CDR3 spans 14 amino acids. Deletions cut 5 bases from V and 2 bases from J, with 12 bases between. Germline V lookup: CDR1 MNHEY, CDR2 SVGEGT.

The chain employs TRBV11-2 and TRBJ2-1; TRBD2 matches 7 bases. There are 14 residues in the CDR3. Germline V gives CDR1 SGHAT, CDR2 FQNNGV. With V trimmed by 0 bases and J by 10 bases, 6 bases remained unmatched. CDR3: CASSLEVSGGEQFF. The CDR3 coding sequence is TGTGCCAGCAGCTTAGAAGTTTCGGGGGGAGAGCAGTTCTTC. The full variable domain, rest sourced from reference TRBV11-2 and TRBJ2-1, is EAGVAQSPRYKIIEKRQSVAFWCNPISGHATLYWYQQILGQGPKLLIQFQNNGVVDDSQLPKDRFSAERLKGVDSTLKIQPAKLEDSAVYLCASSLEVSGGEQFFGPGTRLTVL.

This clone was detected a few times. V and J are TRBV11-3 and TRBJ1-1; 7 positions agree with TRBD1. The V segment lost 4 bases and the J segment 4 bases; nucleotides outside the gene matches: 9. The V gene's germline CDR1 is SGHNT and CDR2 YENEEA. CDR3 length: 15 residues. The CDR3 spells CASSSRTGSGTEAFF. The CDR3 region has the DNA TGTGCCAGCAGCTCCCGGACAGGATCGGGCACTGAAGCTTTCTTT.

V usage is TRBV10-3 and J usage is TRBJ1-2, with D unclear. Deletions cut 3 bases from V and 6 bases from J, with 14 bases between. The CDR3 has 14 residues. The V gene's germline CDR1 is ENHRY and CDR2 SYGVKD. CDR3 sequence: CAISDVAGVNGYTF. DNA of the CDR3: TGTGCCATCAGTGATGTGGCAGGTGTAAATGGCTACACCTTC.

V usage is TRBV19 and J usage is TRBJ2-7; no firm D call. Germline CDR1 and CDR2: LNHDA and SQIVND (reference sequence). CDR3 length equals 11 residues. Trimming stripped 5 bases from V and 4 bases from J, with 6 bases between. Here the CDR3 reads CASSWAYEQYF. The CDR3 bases are TGTGCCAGTAGTTGGGCTTACGAGCAGTACTTC.

This sequence joins TRBV5-4 and TRBJ2-7; a weak D match, TRBD1 (7 bases). Trimming took 5 bases from V and 0 from J, leaving 12 bases between them. Germline CDR1 and CDR2: SGHNT and YYREEE (reference sequence). This CDR3 comprises 14 residues. The CDR3 nucleotides are TGTGCCAGCAGTTCGCGGGACAGCTCCTACGAGCAGTACTTC. This sequence encodes CASSSRDSSYEQYF.

The chain is built from TRBV2 and TRBJ2-5, with 9 bases aligning to TRBD1. Trimming removed 6 bases from V and 5 bases from J; junction bases left unmatched: 7. From germline, CDR1 is SNHLY and CDR2 FYNNEI. This CDR3 spans 14 amino acids. CDR3: CASSGTGRLETQYF. The DNA for the CDR3 is TGTGCCAGCAGCGGGACAGGGAGGTTGGAGACCCAGTACTTC.

J is TRBJ1-2 and V is TRBV18; D perhaps matches TRBD1 (5 bases). The ends were cut back, 4 bases at V and 8 bases at J, with 14 bases in the middle. Looked up from germline, CDR1 is KGHSH and CDR2 is LQKENI. The CDR3 sequence is 13 residues long. The chain's CDR3 is CASSHPGVRGYTF. The CDR3 DNA follows: TGTGCCAGCTCACACCCGGGGGTTCGGGGCTACACCTTC. Supplemented by reference TRBV18 and TRBJ1-2, the full variable domain reads NAGVMQNPRHLVRRRGQEARLRCSPMKGHSHVYWYRQLPEEGLKFMVYLQKENIIDESGMPKERFSAEFPKEGPSILRIQQVVRGDSAAYFCASSHPGVRGYTFGSGTRLTVV.

The genes are TRBV3-1 (or the pseudogene TRBV3-2) and TRBJ1-1; no clear D gene. Per germline, CDR1 LGHDT and CDR2 YNNKEL (reference sequence). V was shortened by 4 bases and J by 1 base, with 10 bases between the two germline ends. The CDR3 runs to 14 residues. The CDR3 here is CASSPLTGNTEAFF. The CDR3 DNA sequence: TGTGCCAGCAGCCCCCTGACGGGGAACACTGAAGCTTTCTTT.

The chain carries TRBV3-1 (or the pseudogene TRBV3-2) and TRBJ1-1, with D possibly TRBD1 on 5 matching bases. Trimming cost V 6 bases and J 1 base, with 9 bases left between them. The germline CDR1 and CDR2 sequences are LGHDT and YNNKEL (reference sequence). The CDR3 sequence is 13 residues long. CDR3 sequence (DNA): TGTGCCAGCAGTCCAGGGCGGAACACTGAAGCTTTCTTT. Residues: CASSPGRNTEAFF.

J is TRBJ1-2 and V is TRBV28; maybe TRBD1 (5 bases). Germline values: CDR1 MDHEN, CDR2 SYDVKM. This CDR3 is 12 amino acids long. Trimming pared 2 bases from V and 8 bases from J, leaving 9 bases between. The CDR3 nucleotides are TGTGCCAGCAGTTTAAAGGGGTACGGCTACACCTTC. Protein: CASSLKGYGYTF.

This sequence joins TRBV7-2 and TRBJ2-6; D remains unclear. Trimming took 5 bases from V and 0 from J, leaving 17 bases between them. CDR3 length: 18 amino acids. Germline lookup yields CDR1 SGHTA and CDR2 FQGNSA. In nucleotides, the CDR3 is TGTGCCAGCAGCCCACCCCTAGGCCTGAGCTCTGGGGCCAACGTCCTGACTTTC. Translating it yields CASSPPLGLSSGANVLTF.

This clone came up once. V and J are TRBV6-5 and TRBJ2-1, with D perhaps matching TRBD1 (6 bases). The V gene's germline CDR1 is MNHEY and CDR2 SVGAGI. The CDR3 is made up of 13 amino acids. Trimming took 7 bases from V and 7 from J, leaving 14 bases between them. CDR3 in amino acids: CASKVTGHNEQFF. The CDR3 nucleotides are TGTGCCAGCAAGGTCACAGGGCATAATGAGCAGTTCTTC.

The chain has TRBV10-3 and TRBJ2-2, with D maybe TRBD2 (6 bases). The CDR3 length is 15 residues. V shed 3 bases and J shed 3 bases, with 11 bases lying between them. Looked up from germline, CDR1 is ENHRY and CDR2 is SYGVKD. The CDR3 loop reads CAISDGRGYTGELFF. CDR3 in DNA: TGTGCCATCAGTGACGGGCGGGGTTACACCGGGGAGCTGTTTTTT.

V is TRBV9 and J is TRBJ2-5, with TRBD2 matching 10 bases. Germline V gene sequence: CDR1 SGDLS, CDR2 YYNGEE. There are 17 residues in the CDR3. J lost 4 bases, V lost 0 bases, and 9 bases had no gene match. Here the CDR3 reads CASSVASASGGGETQYF. The CDR3 DNA sequence: TGTGCCAGCAGCGTAGCGTCGGCTAGCGGGGGTGGAGAGACCCAGTACTTC.

This rearrangement joins TRBV19 to TRBJ1-2; possibly TRBD1 for D (5 bases). CDR1 LNHDA and CDR2 SQIVND come from the germline V gene (reference sequence). Trimming removed 3 bases at V and 3 bases at J, with 17 bases between. The CDR3 totals 16 residues. CDR3 loop: CASSMARWGTDYGYTF. In DNA, the CDR3 is TGTGCCAGTAGTATGGCTCGATGGGGCACGGACTATGGCTACACCTTC.

The V gene is TRBV5-1, the J gene TRBJ1-2, with a weak D call TRBD1 (5 bases). The CDR3 has 13 residues. V shed 0 bases and J shed 6 bases, with 9 bases lying between them. Germline V gene data show CDR1 as SGHRS and CDR2 as YFSETQ. CDR3 protein: CASSLGWGDGYTF. CDR3 DNA sequence: TGCGCCAGCAGCTTGGGATGGGGGGATGGCTACACCTTC.